This paragraph reports one T cell receptor (beta chain). Its target is unknown. These data originate in a study of tumor-infiltrating lymphocytes in primary liver carcinoma. Looking at the study overall: Through surgical resection, the patients' primary liver carcinoma was treated. The study's findings and limits: Compared with tumor region pairs, tumor-adjacent and tumor-blood pairs overlapped less. Since the samples were bulk and unsorted, the CD4+ and CD8+ repertoires were not compared. When set against blood, tumors had a significantly higher top-250-clone fraction (p = 0.039).

Starting from approximately 470 ng of total RNA, TCR beta cDNA was produced with a primer in the constant region. Generation of the TCR beta libraries relied on three nested multiplex PCR rounds using slightly modified ARM-PCR. A C-beta reverse primer and TRBV1-TRBV30 forward primers served in each of the first two PCR rounds, at approximately 10 cycles apiece. TCRdb redid the calling of the multiplex PCR reads with MiXCR, one entry per CDR3 protein. There are under 200,000 distinct CDR3 sequences in the sample; approximately 64% occur only once, and roughly 6.8% lies in the top ten. Trimming shortened V by 0 bases and J by 5 bases, and 10 bases separated the two germline ends. The germline CDR1 and CDR2 sequences are SGHAT and FQNNGV. The length of the CDR3 is 14 residues. Unsorted whole blood supplied the RNA, and germline DNA was extracted too.

The sequence was collected from an older woman with primary liver carcinoma and hepatitis B virus infection. The rearrangement joins TRBV11-2 to TRBJ2-5; weak D call: TRBD2 (6 bases). The sample comprised peripheral blood. CDR3 sequence reads: CASSLDKAGETQYF. The CDR3 nucleotides read TGTGCCAGCAGCTTAGACAAGGCGGGGGAGACCCAGTACTTC.